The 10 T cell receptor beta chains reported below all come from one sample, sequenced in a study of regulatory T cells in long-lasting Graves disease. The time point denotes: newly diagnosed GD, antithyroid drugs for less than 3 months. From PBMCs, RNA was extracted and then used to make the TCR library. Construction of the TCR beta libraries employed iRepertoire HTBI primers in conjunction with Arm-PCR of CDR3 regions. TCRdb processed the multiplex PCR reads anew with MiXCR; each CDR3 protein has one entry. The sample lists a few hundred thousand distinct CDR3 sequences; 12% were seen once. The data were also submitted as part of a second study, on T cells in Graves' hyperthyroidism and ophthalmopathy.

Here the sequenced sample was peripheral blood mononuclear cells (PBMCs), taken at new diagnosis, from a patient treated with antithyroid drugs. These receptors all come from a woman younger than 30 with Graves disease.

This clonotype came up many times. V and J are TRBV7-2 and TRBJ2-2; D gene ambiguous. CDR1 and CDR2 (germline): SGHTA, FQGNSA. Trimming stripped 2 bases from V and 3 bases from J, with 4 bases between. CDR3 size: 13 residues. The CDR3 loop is CASSLWYTGELFF. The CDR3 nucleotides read TGTGCCAGCAGCTTATGGTACACCGGGGAGCTGTTTTTT.

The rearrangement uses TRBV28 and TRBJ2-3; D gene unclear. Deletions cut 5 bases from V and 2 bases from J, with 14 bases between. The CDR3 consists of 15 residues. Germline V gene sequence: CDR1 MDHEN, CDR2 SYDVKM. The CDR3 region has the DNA TGTGCCAGCAGTGGTAGCAGGAGTTTCACAGATACGCAGTATTTT. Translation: CASSGSRSFTDTQYF.

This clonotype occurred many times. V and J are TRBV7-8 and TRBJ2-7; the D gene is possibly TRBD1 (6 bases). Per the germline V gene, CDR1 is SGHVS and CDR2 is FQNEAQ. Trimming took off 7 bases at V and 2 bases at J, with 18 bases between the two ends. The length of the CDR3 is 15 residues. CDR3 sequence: CASTRLGRGTYEQYV. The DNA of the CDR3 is TGTGCCAGCACCCGGCTGGGCAGGGGTACCTACGAGCAGTACGTC.

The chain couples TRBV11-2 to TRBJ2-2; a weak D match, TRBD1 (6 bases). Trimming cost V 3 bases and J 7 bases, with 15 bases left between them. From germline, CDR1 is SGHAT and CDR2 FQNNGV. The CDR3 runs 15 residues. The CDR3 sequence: CASSFMSGANGELFF. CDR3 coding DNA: TGTGCCAGCAGCTTTATGTCAGGGGCGAACGGGGAGCTGTTTTTT.

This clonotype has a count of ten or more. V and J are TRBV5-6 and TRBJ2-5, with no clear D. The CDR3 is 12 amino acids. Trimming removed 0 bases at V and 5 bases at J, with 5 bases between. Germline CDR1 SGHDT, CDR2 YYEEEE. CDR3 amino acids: CASSLAWETQYF. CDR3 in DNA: TGTGCCAGCAGCTTGGCCTGGGAGACCCAGTACTTC.

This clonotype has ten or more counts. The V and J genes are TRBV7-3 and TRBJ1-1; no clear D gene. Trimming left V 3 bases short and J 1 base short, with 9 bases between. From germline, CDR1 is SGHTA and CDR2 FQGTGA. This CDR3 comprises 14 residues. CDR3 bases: TGTGCCAGCAGCTTTACACCTCAGAACACTGAAGCTTTCTTT. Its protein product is CASSFTPQNTEAFF.

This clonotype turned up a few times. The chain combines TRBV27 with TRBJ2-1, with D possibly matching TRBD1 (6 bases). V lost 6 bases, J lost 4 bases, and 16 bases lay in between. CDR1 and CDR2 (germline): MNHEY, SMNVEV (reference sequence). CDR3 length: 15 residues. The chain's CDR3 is CASSLQGWRYNEQFF. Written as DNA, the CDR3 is TGTGCCAGCAGCCTACAGGGCTGGCGGTACAATGAGCAGTTCTTC.

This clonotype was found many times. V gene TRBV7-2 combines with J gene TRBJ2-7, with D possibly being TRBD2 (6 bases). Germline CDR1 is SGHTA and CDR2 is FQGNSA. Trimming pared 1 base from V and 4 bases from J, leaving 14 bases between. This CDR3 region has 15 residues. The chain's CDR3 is CASSLDVGGSYEQYF. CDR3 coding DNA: TGTGCCAGCAGCTTAGACGTGGGAGGCTCGTACGAGCAGTACTTC.

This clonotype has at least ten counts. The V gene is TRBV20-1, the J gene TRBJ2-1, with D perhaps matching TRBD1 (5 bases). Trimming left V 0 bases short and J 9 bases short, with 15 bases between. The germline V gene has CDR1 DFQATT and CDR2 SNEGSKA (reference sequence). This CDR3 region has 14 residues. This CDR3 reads CSARDVQGHGEQFF. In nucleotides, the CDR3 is TGCAGTGCTAGAGATGTCCAGGGCCATGGTGAGCAGTTCTTC.

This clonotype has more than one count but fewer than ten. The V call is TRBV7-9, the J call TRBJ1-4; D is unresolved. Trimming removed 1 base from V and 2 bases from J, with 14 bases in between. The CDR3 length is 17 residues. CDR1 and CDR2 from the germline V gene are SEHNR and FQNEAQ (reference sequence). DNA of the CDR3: TGTGCCAGCAGCTTAGGAGGGTCGGGCTCGACTAATGAAAAACTGTTTTTT. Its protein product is CASSLGGSGSTNEKLFF.